This T cell receptor beta chain emerged from a study of cytomegalovirus exposure and HLA in healthy donors. Remarks on this clone: Its cognate antigen is unknown.

Study outcomes and limitations: Later, TCR association rates were found to vary by HLA locus, highest for DRB1 and lowest for HLA-C. CMV serostatus was the sole immune exposure information available.

V was clipped by 4 bases and J by 4 bases; unmatched bases: 6. CDR3 size: 14 residues. CDR1 is GTSNPN, CDR2 SVGIG, per germline (reference sequence). With 60 Vbeta and 13 Jbeta primers, the PCR was carried out. Using immunoSEQ multiplex PCR, the repertoire was profiled, and TCRdb retains in-frame clones only, with some absent. This table holds fewer than 100,000 clones, 60% to 80% found once. Sequences were obtained from PBMCs. This clonotype originated in a woman between 40 and 55 years old in good health and CMV-seronegative. The V and J genes are TRBV30 and TRBJ1-4; 7 bases align to TRBD1. This chain's CDR3 is CAWTRDRHNEKLFF. CDR3 DNA sequence: TGTGCCTGGACTCGGGACAGACATAATGAAAAACTGTTTTTT.